A single sample gave rise to the 14 T cell receptor beta chains below, sequenced in a study of blood T cell repertoires in COVID-19 (dated by TCRdb to the early 2020s). Libraries were built with the immunoSEQ multiplex PCR assay. TCRdb took over this immuneACCESS table, retaining in-frame rearrangements with V and J assigned. Such tables are incomplete; in checked studies, under half of the missing clones stem from an unresolved V gene, and the remainder is unexplained. Here the sample has about 100,000 clones; about 80% occur a single time. 9.5% to 13% of the sample goes to the ten largest clones. Sequencing was carried out using peripheral blood. These receptors were taken from a woman in her seventies with acute or convalescent COVID-19.

This rearrangement joins TRBV20-1 to TRBJ1-5; D gene ambiguous. Germline V gene sequence: CDR1 DFQATT, CDR2 SNEGSKA (reference sequence). CDR3 length equals 14 residues. The V and J ends lost 3 bases and 0 bases respectively, with 9 bases between them. CDR3 loop: CSASSVYSNQPQHF. CDR3 nucleotides: TGCAGTGCTAGTTCCGTATATAGCAATCAGCCCCAGCATTTT.

This chain connects TRBV28 to TRBJ1-4, with TRBD1 as a possible D gene (5 bases). Trimming cost V 6 bases and J 8 bases, with 16 bases left between them. Germline lookup yields CDR1 MDHEN and CDR2 SYDVKM. This CDR3 has 14 residues. DNA of the CDR3: TGTGCCAGCAGCCTCGGGACTTCCTGGGAAAAACTGTTTTTT. Residues: CASSLGTSWEKLFF.

The chain uses TRBV19 and TRBJ1-2, with 8 bases matching TRBD1. The J segment lost 6 bases and the V segment lost 5 bases, leaving 11 bases of the junction unmatched. Germline CDR1 is LNHDA and CDR2 is SQIVND (reference sequence). The CDR3 extends over 15 amino acids. The DNA for the CDR3 is TGTGCCAGTAGTCTCGGGACAGGAGAAACCCATGGCTACACCTTC. Its protein is CASSLGTGETHGYTF.

This sequence joins TRBV6-6 and TRBJ1-4; unclear D gene. The CDR3 spans 14 residues. Trimming cost V 6 bases and J 5 bases, with 13 bases left between them. The germline CDR1 and CDR2 sequences are MNHNY and SVGAGI (reference sequence). The CDR3 protein is CASSVTESNEKLFF. The CDR3 DNA follows: TGTGCCAGCAGCGTGACTGAGAGCAATGAAAAACTGTTTTTT.

The rearrangement links TRBV6-4 to TRBJ1-5, with D perhaps matching TRBD1 (5 bases). Germline CDR1 reads MRHNA; CDR2 reads SNTAGT. Trimming removed 4 bases at V and 5 bases at J, with 15 bases between. This CDR3 comprises 15 residues. Here the CDR3 DNA reads TGTGCCAGCAGTGCTTTTGGGGGGGTCGATCAGCCCCAGCATTTT. It encodes CASSAFGGVDQPQHF.

A few counts support this clone. The rearrangement joins TRBV19 to TRBJ1-1, with 7 bases matching TRBD1. Germline loops: CDR1 LNHDA, CDR2 SQIVND (reference sequence). V lost 7 bases, J lost 5 bases, and 4 bases stayed unmatched. The CDR3 is made up of 12 amino acids. CDR3 residues: CASIDRETEAFF. The CDR3 DNA sequence: TGTGCCAGTATCGACAGGGAAACTGAAGCTTTCTTT.

The chain employs TRBV7-3 and TRBJ1-5, with 8 bases lining up with TRBD1. Per the germline V gene, CDR1 is SGHTA and CDR2 is FQGTGA. The CDR3 is 14 residues long. Losses at the gene ends were 4 bases for V and 7 bases for J; bases not matched to a gene: 6. The CDR3 bases are TGTGCCAGCAGCTCTCCAGGGGGCAGGCAGCCCCAGCATTTT. As protein: CASSSPGGRQPQHF.

The chain uses TRBV5-1 and TRBJ1-1; D is possibly TRBD1 (6 bases). Per the germline V gene, CDR1 is SGHRS and CDR2 is YFSETQ. This CDR3 is built from 13 residues. Trimming took 4 bases from V and 5 from J, leaving 12 bases between them. CDR3 nucleotides: TGCGCCAGCAGCCGGGACATCGCTACTGAAGCTTTCTTT. Encoded protein: CASSRDIATEAFF.

The V and J genes are TRBV7-3 and TRBJ2-1, with 9 nucleotides matching TRBD2. The V gene's germline CDR1 is SGHTA and CDR2 FQGTGA. V gave up 5 bases and J gave up 4 bases; unmatched junction bases: 18. The CDR3 sequence is 19 residues long. The CDR3 DNA follows: TGTGCCAGCAGCCCAACCAGGCTAGCGGGACCCGACCTATACAATGAGCAGTTCTTC. As protein: CASSPTRLAGPDLYNEQFF.

V is TRBV5-1 and J is TRBJ2-2, with D perhaps TRBD1 (5 bases). V was clipped by 1 base and J by 5 bases, with 9 bases between them. The CDR3 sequence is 14 residues long. Germline lookup yields CDR1 SGHRS and CDR2 YFSETQ. The CDR3 protein is CASSLSQGTGELFF. CDR3 DNA: TGCGCCAGCAGCTTGAGTCAGGGAACCGGGGAGCTGTTTTTT.

This clone appeared a few times. The chain carries TRBV6-2 or TRBV6-3 and TRBJ2-5; the D gene is possibly TRBD2 (5 bases). V was shortened by 4 bases and J by 10 bases, with 16 bases between the two germline ends. CDR1 is MNHEY, CDR2 SVGEGT, per germline. This CDR3 contains 13 residues. The CDR3 sequence: CASSSDAIGSQYF. CDR3 coding DNA: TGTGCCAGCAGTTCGGACGCTATAGGGAGCCAGTACTTC.

The chain links TRBV6-2 or TRBV6-3 to TRBJ2-3; 7 nucleotides line up with TRBD2. There are 15 residues in the CDR3. Looked up from germline, CDR1 is MNHEY and CDR2 is SVGEGT. V lost 0 bases and J lost 4; bases outside the gene matches: 4. The CDR3 bases are TGTGCCAGCAGTTACTCCCAGCGGGATCCAGATACGCAGTATTTT. Residues: CASSYSQRDPDTQYF.

This clone was counted once. The rearrangement joins TRBV6-5 to TRBJ2-7; 7 positions agree with TRBD1. The CDR3 consists of 13 residues. V trimming: 6 bases; J trimming: 0 bases; junction bases outside the gene matches: 2. CDR1 is MNHEY, CDR2 SVGAGI, per germline. The CDR3 DNA sequence: TGTGCCAGCAGCAGACAGGGCTCCTACGAGCAGTACGTC. It codes for CASSRQGSYEQYV.

The V and J genes are TRBV14 and TRBJ2-3; TRBD2 aligns across 7 bases. Germline V gene sequence: CDR1 SGHDN, CDR2 FVKESK. With V trimmed by 4 bases and J by 3 bases, 7 bases remained unmatched. The CDR3 runs to 15 residues. CDR3 bases: TGTGCCAGCAGCCCTAGGACTAGTCGGACAGATACGCAGTATTTT. This translates into CASSPRTSRTDTQYF. The full variable domain, completed using reference TRBV14 and TRBJ2-3, is EAGVTQFPSHSVIEKGQTVTLRCDPISGHDNLYWYRRVMGKEIKFLLHFVKESKQDESGMPNNRFLAERTGGTYSTLKVQPAELEDSGVYFCASSPRTSRTDTQYFGPGTRLTVL.